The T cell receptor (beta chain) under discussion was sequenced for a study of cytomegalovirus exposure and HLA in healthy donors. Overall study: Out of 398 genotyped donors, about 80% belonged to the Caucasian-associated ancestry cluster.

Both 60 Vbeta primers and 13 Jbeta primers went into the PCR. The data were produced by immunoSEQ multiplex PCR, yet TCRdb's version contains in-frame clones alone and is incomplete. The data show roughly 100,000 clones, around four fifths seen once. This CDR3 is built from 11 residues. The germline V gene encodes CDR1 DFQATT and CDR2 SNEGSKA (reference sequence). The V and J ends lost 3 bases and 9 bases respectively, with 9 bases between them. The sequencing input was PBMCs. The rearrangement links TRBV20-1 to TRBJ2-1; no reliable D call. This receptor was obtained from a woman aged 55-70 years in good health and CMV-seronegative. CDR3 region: CSASPGSEQFF. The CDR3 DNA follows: TGCAGTGCTAGTCCCGGTAGTGAGCAGTTCTTC.